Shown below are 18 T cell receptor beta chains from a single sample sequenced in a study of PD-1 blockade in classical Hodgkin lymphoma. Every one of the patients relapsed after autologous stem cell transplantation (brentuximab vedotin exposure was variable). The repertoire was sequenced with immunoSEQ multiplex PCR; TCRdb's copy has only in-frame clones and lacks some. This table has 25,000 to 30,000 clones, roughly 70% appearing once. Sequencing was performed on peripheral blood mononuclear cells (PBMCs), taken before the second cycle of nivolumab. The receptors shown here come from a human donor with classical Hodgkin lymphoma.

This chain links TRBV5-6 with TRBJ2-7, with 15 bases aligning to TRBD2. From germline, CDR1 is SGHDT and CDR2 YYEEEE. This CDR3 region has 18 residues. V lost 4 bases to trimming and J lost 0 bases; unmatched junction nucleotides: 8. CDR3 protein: CASSPGLAGGLSSYEQYV. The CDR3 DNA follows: TGTGCCAGCAGCCCGGGACTAGCGGGGGGCCTGAGCTCCTACGAGCAGTACGTC.

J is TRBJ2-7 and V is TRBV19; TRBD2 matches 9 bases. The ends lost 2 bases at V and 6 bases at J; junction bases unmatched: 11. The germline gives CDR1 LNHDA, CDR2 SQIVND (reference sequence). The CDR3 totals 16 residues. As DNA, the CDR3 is TGTGCCAGTAGTATAAGGGAGCTAGCGGGATCGGGCGAGCAGTACTTC. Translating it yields CASSIRELAGSGEQYF.

The CDR3 DNA follows: TGTGCCAGCTCAGCCTTAGGACAGGGGGCGAATGGCTACACCTTC. It translates to CASSALGQGANGYTF. The gene calls are TRBV6-6 and TRBJ1-2; TRBD1 matches 11 bases. The CDR3 is made up of 15 amino acids. Per the germline V gene, CDR1 is MNHNY and CDR2 is SVGAGI (reference sequence). With 8 bases clipped from V and 6 bases from J, the junction kept 11 bases outside the gene matches.

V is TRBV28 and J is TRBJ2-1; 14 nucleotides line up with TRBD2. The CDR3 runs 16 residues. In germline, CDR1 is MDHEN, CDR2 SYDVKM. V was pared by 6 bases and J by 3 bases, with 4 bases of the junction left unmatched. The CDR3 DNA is TGTGCCAGCAGGGGACTAGCGGGAGCGGGCTACAATGAGCAGTTCTTC. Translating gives CASRGLAGAGYNEQFF.

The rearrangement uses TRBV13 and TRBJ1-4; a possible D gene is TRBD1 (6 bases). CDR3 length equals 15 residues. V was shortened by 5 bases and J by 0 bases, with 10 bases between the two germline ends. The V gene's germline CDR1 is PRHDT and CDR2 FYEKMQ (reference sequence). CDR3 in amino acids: CASSRRQATNEKLFF. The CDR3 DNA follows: TGTGCCAGCAGCCGCCGACAGGCAACTAATGAAAAACTGTTTTTT.

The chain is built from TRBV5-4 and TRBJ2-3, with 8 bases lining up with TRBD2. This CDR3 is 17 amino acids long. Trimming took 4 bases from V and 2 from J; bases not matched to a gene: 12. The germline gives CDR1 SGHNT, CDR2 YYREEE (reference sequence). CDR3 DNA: TGTGCCAGCAGCCCCGGGGGGGGGAGCGGGAACACAGATACGCAGTATTTT. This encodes CASSPGGGSGNTDTQYF.

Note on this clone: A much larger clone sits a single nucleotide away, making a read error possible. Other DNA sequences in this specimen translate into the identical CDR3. CDR3 sequence reads: CASSMLGNTIYF. CDR3 DNA: TGTGCCAGTAGTATGCTCGGAAACACCATATATTTT. This rearrangement joins TRBV19 to TRBJ1-3; D gene unclear. The ends were cut back, 3 bases at V and 4 bases at J, with 4 bases in the middle. The CDR3 is 12 residues long. Germline loops: CDR1 LNHDA, CDR2 SQIVND (reference sequence).

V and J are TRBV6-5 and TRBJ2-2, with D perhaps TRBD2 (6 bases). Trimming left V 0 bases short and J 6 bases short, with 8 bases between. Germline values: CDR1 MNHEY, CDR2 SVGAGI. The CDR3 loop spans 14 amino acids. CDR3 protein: CASSYSEGPGELFF. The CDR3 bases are TGTGCCAGCAGTTACTCGGAGGGCCCCGGGGAGCTGTTTTTT.

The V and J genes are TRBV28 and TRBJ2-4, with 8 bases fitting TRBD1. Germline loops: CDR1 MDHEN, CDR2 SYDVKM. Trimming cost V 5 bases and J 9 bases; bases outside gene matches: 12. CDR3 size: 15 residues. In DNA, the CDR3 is TGTGCCAGCAGTCCGCAGACAGGGGTGAGGGGCATTCAGTACTTC. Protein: CASSPQTGVRGIQYF.

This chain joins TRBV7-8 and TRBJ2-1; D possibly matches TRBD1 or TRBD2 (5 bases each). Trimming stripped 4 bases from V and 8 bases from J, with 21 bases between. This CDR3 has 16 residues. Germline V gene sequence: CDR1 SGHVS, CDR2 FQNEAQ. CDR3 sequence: CASSSRDLGATHEQFF. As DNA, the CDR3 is TGTGCCAGCAGCTCCCGGGACCTAGGGGCTACCCATGAGCAGTTCTTC. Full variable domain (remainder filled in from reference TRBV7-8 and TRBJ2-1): GAGVSQSPRYKVAKRGQDVALRCDPISGHVSLFWYQQALGQGPEFLTYFQNEAQLDKSGLPSDRFFAERPEGSVSTLKIQRTQQEDSAVYLCASSSRDLGATHEQFFGPGTRLTVL.

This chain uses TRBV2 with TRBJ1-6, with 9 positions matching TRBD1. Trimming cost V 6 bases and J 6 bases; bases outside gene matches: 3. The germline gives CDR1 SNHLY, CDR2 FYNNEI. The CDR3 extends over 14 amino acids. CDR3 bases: TGTGCCAGCAGCTGGGACAGGGTTAATTCACCCCTCCACTTT. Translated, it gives CASSWDRVNSPLHF.

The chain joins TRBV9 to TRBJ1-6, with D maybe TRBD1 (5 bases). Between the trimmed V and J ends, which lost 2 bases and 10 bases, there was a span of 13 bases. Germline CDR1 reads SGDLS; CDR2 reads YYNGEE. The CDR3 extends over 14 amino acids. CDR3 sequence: CASSVGQGASPLHF. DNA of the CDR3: TGTGCCAGCAGCGTGGGGCAGGGAGCCTCACCCCTCCACTTT.

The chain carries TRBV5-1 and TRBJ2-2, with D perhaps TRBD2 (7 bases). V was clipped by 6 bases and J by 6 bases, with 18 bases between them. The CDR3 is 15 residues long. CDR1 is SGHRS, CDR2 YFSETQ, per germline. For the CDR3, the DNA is TGCGCCAGCACCGGGGGGCGGGGGAAGGCCGGGGAGCTGTTTTTT. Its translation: CASTGGRGKAGELFF. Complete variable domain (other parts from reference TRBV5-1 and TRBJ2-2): KAGVTQTPRYLIKTRGQQVTLSCSPISGHRSVSWYQQTPGQGLQFLFEYFSETQRNKGNFPGRFSGRQFSNSRSEMNVSTLELGDSALYLCASTGGRGKAGELFFGEGSRLTVL.

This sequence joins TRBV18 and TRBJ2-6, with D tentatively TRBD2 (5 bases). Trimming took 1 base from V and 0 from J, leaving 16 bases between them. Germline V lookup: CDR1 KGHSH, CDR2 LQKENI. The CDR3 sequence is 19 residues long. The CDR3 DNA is TGTGCCAGCTCACCACGTGGTGGGGTTCGGGACTCTGGGGCCAACGTCCTGACTTTC. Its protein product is CASSPRGGVRDSGANVLTF. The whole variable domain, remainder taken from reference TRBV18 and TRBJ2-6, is NAGVMQNPRHLVRRRGQEARLRCSPMKGHSHVYWYRQLPEEGLKFMVYLQKENIIDESGMPKERFSAEFPKEGPSILRIQQVVRGDSAAYFCASSPRGGVRDSGANVLTFGAGSRLTVL.

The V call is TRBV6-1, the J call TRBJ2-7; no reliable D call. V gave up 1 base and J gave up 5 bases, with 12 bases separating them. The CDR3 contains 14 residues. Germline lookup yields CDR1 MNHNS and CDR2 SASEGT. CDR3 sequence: CASSEVAGSDEQYF. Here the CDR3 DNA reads TGTGCCAGCAGTGAAGTAGCCGGGTCGGACGAGCAGTACTTC.

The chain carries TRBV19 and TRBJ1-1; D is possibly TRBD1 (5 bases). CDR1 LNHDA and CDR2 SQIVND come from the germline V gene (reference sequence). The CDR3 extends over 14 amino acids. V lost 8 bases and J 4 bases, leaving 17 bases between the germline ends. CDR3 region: CASRLLGQGTEAFF. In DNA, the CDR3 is TGTGCCAGTCGCCTCTTGGGGCAGGGCACTGAAGCTTTCTTT.

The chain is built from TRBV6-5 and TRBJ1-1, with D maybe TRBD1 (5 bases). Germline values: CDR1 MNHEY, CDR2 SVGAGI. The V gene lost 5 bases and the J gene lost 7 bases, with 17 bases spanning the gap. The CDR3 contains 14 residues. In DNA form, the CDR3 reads TGTGCCAGCAGTCCCCACGCGTGGGGGAGTGAAGCTTTCTTT. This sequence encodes CASSPHAWGSEAFF.

CDR3 DNA: TGTGCCAGCAGCTTTGCGGACTACGAGCAGTACTTC. Protein sequence: CASSFADYEQYF. The chain joins TRBV5-8 to TRBJ2-7; D is unresolved. From germline, CDR1 is SGHTS and CDR2 YDEGEE. The CDR3 totals 12 residues. With 2 bases removed from V and 3 bases from J, the gap between germline ends came to 6 bases.